A selection of T cell receptor beta chains follows, all from one sample in a study of blood T cell repertoires in COVID-19. Produced via immunoSEQ multiplex PCR; TCRdb's table is partial and in-frame only. The sample has roughly 160,000 clones, 80% seen once. The sample comprised PBMCs or T cells enriched from blood (not recorded which). These receptors came from a woman in her sixties who had recovered from COVID-19. The CDR3 runs from the conserved cysteine through the conserved F or W. Each record gives: V gene, clone size, J gene, D gene, CDR3 DNA, CDR3 protein. A D gene is named only where the DNA matches it firmly. The size field is filled for only some rows; it gives once, few, many or a size class.

TRBV6-5	.	TRBJ1-1	.	TGTGCCAGCAGTTCACCCAGTAACACTGAAGCTTTCTTT	CASSSPSNTEAFF
TRBV29-1	.	TRBJ1-2	TRBD1	TGCAGCGTTGGCTCGGCAGGGGGCTATGGCTACACCTTC	CSVGSAGGYGYTF
TRBV5-1	.	TRBJ1-4	.	TGCGCCAGCAGCCCCACCACAGGGCCAACTAATGAAAAACTGTTTTTT	CASSPTTGPTNEKLFF
TRBV12-3/TRBV12-4	few	TRBJ1-2	.	TGTGCCAGCAGTGAGCAAAACTATGGCTACACCTTC	CASSEQNYGYTF
TRBV7-2	.	TRBJ2-7	TRBD1	TGTGCCAGCAGCTTAGGCCCGGACAGGAACGAGCAGTACTTC	CASSLGPDRNEQYF
TRBV7-2	.	TRBJ1-4	TRBD1	TGTGCCAGCAGCGCCCGGACAGGGGGTGAGAATGAAAAACTGTTTTTT	CASSARTGGENEKLFF
TRBV29-1	.	TRBJ1-2	.	TGCAGCGTTGTGGAGAACGGCTACACCTTC	CSVVENGYTF
TRBV2	.	TRBJ2-2	.	TGTGCCAGCAGACAGGGTGGGCCCGGGGAGCTGTTTTTT	CASRQGGPGELFF
TRBV2	once	TRBJ1-4	.	TGTGCCAGCAGTGATAACCCCGGGTGGAGTAATGAAAAACTGTTTTTT	CASSDNPGWSNEKLFF
TRBV19	.	TRBJ1-5	.	TGTGCCAGTAGACCCCCCTGGGAGGGGAATCAGCCCCAGCATTTT	CASRPPWEGNQPQHF
TRBV5-6	once	TRBJ1-6	.	TGTGCCAGCAGCCTGGAGGCAGGGCCTTGGAATTCACCCCTCCACTTT	CASSLEAGPWNSPLHF
TRBV6-5	.	TRBJ1-2	.	TGTGCCAGCAGTTACCGCGGGGTCTATGGCTACACCTTC	CASSYRGVYGYTF
TRBV9	.	TRBJ1-1	.	TGTGCCAGCAGCGTAGGGGGAGGATCTATGGCTTTCTTT	CASSVGGGSMAFF
TRBV3-1/TRBV3-2	.	TRBJ2-7	.	TGTGCCAGCAGCCTAATGAGGGGGGGGAACTACGAGCAGTACTTC	CASSLMRGGNYEQYF
TRBV6-5	few	TRBJ1-1	.	TGTGCCAGCAGATGGGGCCCCAACACTGAAGCTTTCTTT	CASRWGPNTEAFF
TRBV4-1	.	TRBJ1-6	.	TGCGCCAGCAGCCAAGATAGGGGGATTGGGTCCTATAATTCACCCCTCCACTTT	CASSQDRGIGSYNSPLHF
TRBV2	.	TRBJ1-1	.	TGTGCCAGCAGTGAGCGAGCAGGCGTAAACACTGAAGCTTTCTTT	CASSERAGVNTEAFF
TRBV5-5	.	TRBJ1-3	.	TGTGCCAGCAGTCGCGGACAGTTGCTACCTGGGGTCGGAAACACCATATATTTT	CASSRGQLLPGVGNTIYF
TRBV2	.	TRBJ1-5	TRBD1	TGTGCCAGCAGTGCGACAGGGGTCATTTCGTTGAGCAATCAGCCCCAGCATTTT	CASSATGVISLSNQPQHF
TRBV6-1	few	TRBJ1-1	.	TGTGCCAGCAGTGAAGCGATGGGGCTAGAAGCTTTCTTT	CASSEAMGLEAFF
TRBV9	.	TRBJ1-4	.	TGTGCCAGCAGCGAGGGCCAGGGTGAAAAACTGTTTTTT	CASSEGQGEKLFF
TRBV29-1	.	TRBJ1-2	TRBD1	TGCAGCGCAGAAGGGGGGACAGCAGACTTCTATGGCTACACCTTC	CSAEGGTADFYGYTF
TRBV4-2	.	TRBJ2-5	TRBD2	TGTGCCAGCAGCCAAGAAGGGACTAGCGGGGGCACAGAGACCCAGTACTTC	CASSQEGTSGGTETQYF
TRBV10-1	.	TRBJ2-3	.	TGCGCCAGCAGTCCCGGGTTGAGGACAGATACGCAGTATTTT	CASSPGLRTDTQYF
TRBV14	.	TRBJ2-3	.	TGTGCCAGCAGCCAAGCCCCAGGTGGGTGGAAGGACAGCCGGCGTTGTGGCACAGATACGCAGTATTTT	CASSQAPGGWKDSRRCGTDTQYF
TRBV20-1	.	TRBJ1-5	TRBD1	TGCAGTGCTAGTGTGAAGAAGAGGCAGGGGGCCAGTCAGCCCCAGCATTTT	CSASVKKRQGASQPQHF
TRBV4-1	.	TRBJ2-4	TRBD1	TGCGCCAGCAGCCAGGATGGGACAGGGAAAGCCAAAAACATTCAGTACTTC	CASSQDGTGKAKNIQYF
TRBV11-3	.	TRBJ2-1	TRBD1	TGTGCCAGCAGCCCCGGGACAGGGCCTCGGAATGAGCAGTTCTTC	CASSPGTGPRNEQFF
TRBV30	.	TRBJ1-3	TRBD1	TGTGCCTGGAGGACAGGGGGTCAGGACACCATATATTTT	CAWRTGGQDTIYF
TRBV18	.	TRBJ2-5	TRBD2	TGTGCCAGCTCACCCCCGGGACTAGCGGGGGGGCAAGAGACCCAGTACTTC	CASSPPGLAGGQETQYF
TRBV19	.	TRBJ1-6	TRBD1	TGTGCCAGTAGTACACACCGGACAGGGGATTCACCCCTCCACTTT	CASSTHRTGDSPLHF
TRBV9	.	TRBJ1-6	TRBD1	TGTGCCAGCAGCGAGACAGGGGCGGAAAATTCACCCCTCCACTTT	CASSETGAENSPLHF
TRBV5-4	.	TRBJ1-2	.	TGTGCCAGCAGCTTGGGGTCAGGGCGCTATGGCTACACCTTC	CASSLGSGRYGYTF
TRBV10-3	.	TRBJ1-1	TRBD1	TGTGCCATCAGTGGAGGGGGCCTCGGGACCACTGAAGCTTTCTTT	CAISGGGLGTTEAFF
TRBV5-1	.	TRBJ1-1	TRBD1	TGCGCCAGCAGCTCCAGGGGGCGCAACACTGAAGCTTTCTTT	CASSSRGRNTEAFF
TRBV13	.	TRBJ2-5	TRBD1	TGTGCCAGCAGCTCCGGGGGGACAGGGGAAGAGACCCAGTACTTC	CASSSGGTGEETQYF
TRBV7-6	.	TRBJ1-4	.	TGTGCCAGCAGCTTATCCCCGGGGGGGGATGAAAAACTGTTTTTT	CASSLSPGGDEKLFF
TRBV7-2	.	TRBJ1-2	TRBD1	TGTGCCAGCAGCTTAAAGGGACAGGGACATGGCTACACCTTC	CASSLKGQGHGYTF
TRBV5-1	.	TRBJ2-4	TRBD1	TGCGCCAGCAGCTTGAACACCGGGACAGGGGGCCGGGACATTCAGTACTTC	CASSLNTGTGGRDIQYF
TRBV27	.	TRBJ1-2	TRBD1	TGTGCCAGCAGTGCCCGGGACAGGGCTCGGTATGGCTACACCTTC	CASSARDRARYGYTF
TRBV10-2	.	TRBJ1-2	.	TGCGCCAGCAGATCGGGTACGGATGGCTACACCTTC	CASRSGTDGYTF
TRBV13	.	TRBJ2-1	TRBD1	TGTGCCAGCAGCGTAGGGTTGGGACAGGGGGCCTACAATGAGCAGTTCTTC	CASSVGLGQGAYNEQFF
TRBV11-2	.	TRBJ1-2	.	TGTGCCAGCAGCTTAGATGCCCGGGGACAACTCTATGGCTACACCTTC	CASSLDARGQLYGYTF
TRBV5-1	once	TRBJ2-7	TRBD2	TGCGCCAGCAGCTTAGCGGGGGGATCCGAGCAGTACTTC	CASSLAGGSEQYF
TRBV19	.	TRBJ2-7	.	TGTGCCAGTAGTCGGGGAGGCTACGAGCAGTACTTC	CASSRGGYEQYF
TRBV20-1	.	TRBJ2-2	.	TGCAGTGCTAGTGAGGGCAGGGCCGGGGAGCTGTTTTTT	CSASEGRAGELFF
TRBV7-8	.	TRBJ1-3	TRBD1	TGTGCCAGCAAGACAGGGGTTGGAAACACCATATATTTT	CASKTGVGNTIYF
TRBV5-1	.	TRBJ2-1	TRBD2	TGCGCCAGCAGATGGACTAGCGGGGAAATGTACAATGAGCAGTTCTTC	CASRWTSGEMYNEQFF
TRBV2	.	TRBJ1-2	.	TGTGCCAGCAGCCGCCCCGGGTCCAACTATGGCTACACCTTC	CASSRPGSNYGYTF
TRBV18	.	TRBJ1-2	TRBD1	TGTGCCAGCTCACCTTTTGAGGGACAGACGAGCGTTAGCTACACCTTC	CASSPFEGQTSVSYTF
TRBV4-1	.	TRBJ1-1	.	TGCGCCAGCAGCCAAGCAGGTATGAACACTGAAGCTTTCTTT	CASSQAGMNTEAFF
TRBV27	.	TRBJ2-2	TRBD1	TGTGCCAGCAGTTCATTGGACAGGGGGCGCCTCGGGGAGCTGTTTTTT	CASSSLDRGRLGELFF
TRBV9	.	TRBJ1-1	TRBD1	TGTGCCAGCAGCTGGGACAGGGACACTGAAGCTTTCTTT	CASSWDRDTEAFF
TRBV27	few	TRBJ2-3	TRBD2	TGTGCCAGCAGTTTCTGGTCTAGCGGGGGGCCTGATACGCAGTATTTT	CASSFWSSGGPDTQYF
TRBV20-1	.	TRBJ1-2	TRBD1	TGCAGTGCTGGTGTACCCCCGGGACAGGGGGCGGGTGGCTATGGCTACACCTTC	CSAGVPPGQGAGGYGYTF
TRBV9	.	TRBJ2-3	.	TGTGCCAGCAGCGTAAACTCGGTTCCAGATACGCAGTATTTT	CASSVNSVPDTQYF